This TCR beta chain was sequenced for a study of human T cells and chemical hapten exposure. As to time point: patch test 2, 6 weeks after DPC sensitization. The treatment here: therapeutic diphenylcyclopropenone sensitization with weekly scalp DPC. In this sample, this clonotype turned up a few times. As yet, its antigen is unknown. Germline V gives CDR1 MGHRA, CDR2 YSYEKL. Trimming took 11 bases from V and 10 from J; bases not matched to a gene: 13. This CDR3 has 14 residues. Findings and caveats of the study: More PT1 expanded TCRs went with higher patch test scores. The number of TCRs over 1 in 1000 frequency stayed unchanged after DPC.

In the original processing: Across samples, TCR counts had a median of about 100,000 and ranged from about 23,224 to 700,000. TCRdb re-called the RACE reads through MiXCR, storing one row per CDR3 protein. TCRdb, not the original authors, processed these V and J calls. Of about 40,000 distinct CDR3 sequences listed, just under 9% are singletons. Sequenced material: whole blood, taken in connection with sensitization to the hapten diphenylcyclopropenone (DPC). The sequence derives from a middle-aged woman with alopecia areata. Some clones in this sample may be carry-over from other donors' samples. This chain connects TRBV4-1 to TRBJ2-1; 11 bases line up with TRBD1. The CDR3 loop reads CASGTGGSKIEQFF. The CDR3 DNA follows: TGCGCCTCCGGGACAGGGGGTTCTAAGATCGAGCAGTTCTTC.